This TCR beta chain was identified in a study of blood T cell repertoires in COVID-19. The overall study: Acute-phase and convalescent COVID-19 samples originated in the United States, Italy and Spain. PBMCs, B-cell-depleted T cells, or T cells provided the cDNA or gDNA that made up the material.

Authors' processing steps: For nucleated cells, counts were estimated from reference gene primer amplification. Assay used: immunoSEQ multiplex PCR; TCRdb lists only in-frame clones, some missing. V and J calls and clone size are copied from that table; D and trimming were computed from the DNA. The sample consists of 300,000 to 400,000 clones, around nine tenths of them appearing once. Sequences were obtained from peripheral blood. The origin of this receptor is a woman younger than 35 who had recovered from COVID-19.

The CDR3: CASSELLSVAYGYTF. The CDR3 nucleotides read TGTGCCAGCAGTGAACTCCTCTCGGTTGCCTATGGCTACACCTTC. The V gene is TRBV6-1, the J gene TRBJ1-2; D unresolved. The CDR3 has 15 residues. Germline lookup yields CDR1 MNHNS and CDR2 SASEGT. The V end was cut by 2 bases, the J end by 4 bases, with 14 bases between.